One sample yielded the 13 T cell receptor beta chains listed below, sequenced in a study. In TCRdb, the RT-PCR reads were re-called with MiXCR into one record per CDR3 protein. The sample carries hundreds of thousands of distinct CDR3 sequences, about 14% recorded once. Sequenced material: memory CD4+ T cells from blood. These receptors came from a female donor in good health, serving as a healthy control.

V is TRBV20-1 and J is TRBJ2-5; 12 bases match TRBD2. Per germline, CDR1 DFQATT and CDR2 SNEGSKA (reference sequence). The ends lost 5 bases at V and 4 bases at J; junction bases unmatched: 2. The CDR3 is 13 residues long. As DNA, the CDR3 is TGCAGTGCTCGGACTAGCGGGATAGAGACCCAGTACTTC. This sequence encodes CSARTSGIETQYF.

This chain links TRBV3-1 with TRBJ2-7; 7 bases align to TRBD1. Germline V gene sequence: CDR1 LGHDT, CDR2 YNNKEL (reference sequence). Germline trimming cut 6 bases from V and 6 bases from J; bases unmatched to any gene: 11. The CDR3 runs to 14 residues. The CDR3, as DNA: TGTGCCAGCAGGAACAGGGGCAGTTCGGGCGAGCAGTACTTC. Translating gives CASRNRGSSGEQYF.

This clonotype was seen more than once but under ten times. V usage is TRBV7-9 and J usage is TRBJ2-2, with TRBD2 as a possible D gene (5 bases). Germline CDR1 SEHNR, CDR2 FQNEAQ (reference sequence). This CDR3 has 15 residues. V dropped 5 bases and J dropped 3 bases, with 13 bases sitting between them. In nucleotides, the CDR3 is TGTGCCAGCAGCGACGGACGGACTTACACCGGGGAGCTGTTTTTT. The encoded protein is CASSDGRTYTGELFF.

The chain combines TRBV11-3 with TRBJ2-1; either TRBD1 or TRBD2 may supply D (5 bases each). Germline CDR1 SGHNT, CDR2 YENEEA. Trimming stripped 5 bases from V and 8 bases from J, with 16 bases between. This CDR3 is 14 amino acids long. The CDR3 here is CASSPGSSFDEQFF. The CDR3 nucleotides are TGTGCCAGCAGCCCAGGGAGTAGTTTCGATGAGCAGTTCTTC. Filled out from reference TRBV11-3 and TRBJ2-1, the complete variable domain reads EAGVVQSPRYKIIEKKQPVAFWCNPISGHNTLYWYLQNLGQGPELLIRYENEEAVDDSQLPKDRFSAERLKGVDSTLKIQPAELGDSAVYLCASSPGSSFDEQFFGPGTRLTVL.

In its sample, this clonotype was seen many times. This chain links TRBV12-3 or TRBV12-4 with TRBJ2-1; D remains ambiguous. The CDR3 is 13 residues long. Trimming took off 6 bases at V and 10 bases at J, with 16 bases between the two ends. This chain's CDR3 is CASSPNLVGEQFF. CDR3 bases: TGTGCCAGCAGCCCAAACCTGGTTGGAGAGCAGTTCTTC.

The gene calls are TRBV24-1 and TRBJ1-2; TRBD1 agrees at 8 bases. CDR3 size: 14 residues. With V trimmed by 3 bases and J by 8 bases, 7 bases remained unmatched. Germline assignment: CDR1 KGHDR and CDR2 SFDVKD. The CDR3 loop is CATSDPGQGGGYTF. CDR3 nucleotide sequence: TGTGCCACCAGTGATCCTGGACAGGGAGGAGGCTACACCTTC.

This clonotype has at least ten counts. The chain has TRBV7-2 and TRBJ2-3, with D tentatively TRBD2 (5 bases). V was clipped by 8 bases and J by 1 base, with 13 bases between them. The germline CDR1 and CDR2 sequences are SGHTA and FQGNSA. This CDR3 spans 14 amino acids. The CDR3 loop is CASGRNSGTDTQYF. The CDR3 DNA is TGTGCCAGCGGGCGTAATAGCGGCACAGATACGCAGTATTTT.

The V and J genes are TRBV18 and TRBJ1-2; no clear D. Trimming took 0 bases from V and 3 from J, leaving 8 bases between them. In germline, CDR1 is KGHSH, CDR2 LQKENI. There are 14 residues in the CDR3. The CDR3 DNA follows: TGTGCCAGCTCACCACCTTCGTCAGACTATGGCTACACCTTC. Translation: CASSPPSSDYGYTF. Full variable domain (outside the CDR3, taken from reference TRBV18 and TRBJ1-2): NAGVMQNPRHLVRRRGQEARLRCSPMKGHSHVYWYRQLPEEGLKFMVYLQKENIIDESGMPKERFSAEFPKEGPSILRIQQVVRGDSAAYFCASSPPSSDYGYTFGSGTRLTVV.

This clonotype was found a few times. V is TRBV7-3 and J is TRBJ2-1, with D unclear. CDR1 is SGHTA, CDR2 FQGTGA, per germline. This CDR3 region has 13 residues. V lost 1 base, J lost 4 bases, and 5 bases lay in between. CDR3 amino acids: CASSLMQYNEQFF. In DNA form, the CDR3 reads TGTGCCAGCAGCTTAATGCAGTACAATGAGCAGTTCTTC.

There are many counts of this clonotype. The chain links TRBV10-3 to TRBJ2-7, with 14 bases aligning to TRBD2. The germline CDR1 and CDR2 sequences are ENHRY and SYGVKD. The CDR3 runs 15 residues. V was pared by 2 bases and J by 4 bases, with 1 base of the junction left unmatched. The CDR3 DNA follows: TGTGCCATCAGTGAGGGACTAGCGGGAGGATACGAGCAGTACTTC. Translated, it gives CAISEGLAGGYEQYF.

The V gene is TRBV6-2 or TRBV6-3, the J gene TRBJ1-6, with TRBD1 matching over 12 bases. The CDR3 covers 15 residues. Germline assignment: CDR1 MNHEY and CDR2 SVGEGT. Germline trimming cut 9 bases from V and 12 bases from J; bases unmatched to any gene: 12. CDR3 in amino acids: CASSNVGTGGEPLHF. The CDR3 nucleotides are TGTGCCAGTTCTAACGTCGGGACAGGGGGCGAACCCCTCCACTTT.

As for this clonotype: The germline gene is not matched at one end of the junction; a read error may be the cause. The gene calls are TRBV7-2 and TRBJ1-3; D gene ambiguous. CDR3 length: 12 residues. Germline V gene lookup returns CDR1 SGHTA and CDR2 FQGNSA. The CDR3: CAISPPGNTIYF. The CDR3 DNA follows: TGTGCCATCAGCCCCCCTGGAAACACCATATATTTT.

This clonotype occurred many times. The chain joins TRBV20-1 to TRBJ2-1; 10 bases are a match to TRBD2. The CDR3 runs 13 residues. From germline, CDR1 is DFQATT and CDR2 SNEGSKA (reference sequence). The V segment lost 1 base and the J segment 7 bases; nucleotides outside the gene matches: 1. The CDR3 region has the DNA TGCAGTGCTAGAGGACTAGCGGGTAATGAGCAGTTCTTC. Protein: CSARGLAGNEQFF.